The next 24 T cell receptor beta chains were all read from a single sample in a study of blood T cell repertoires in COVID-19. Sequencing used immunoSEQ multiplex PCR; TCRdb keeps in-frame clones, though not all of them. The repertoire holds around 100,000 clones, with 87% as singletons. The sample taken for sequencing was peripheral blood. Receptors were obtained from a human donor in a cohort sampled during active COVID-19.

This clone is a singleton in its sample. The chain has TRBV19 and TRBJ1-4, with 11 bases aligning to TRBD1. Trimming took 9 bases from V and 6 from J; bases not matched to a gene: 12. The CDR3 runs to 16 residues. The germline gives CDR1 LNHDA, CDR2 SQIVND (reference sequence). The CDR3 sequence is CARKPGQGVGDEKLFF. The CDR3 bases are TGTGCCAGAAAACCGGGACAGGGGGTGGGCGATGAAAAACTGTTTTTT.

The V call is TRBV27, the J call TRBJ2-7; 10 bases are shared with TRBD2. The germline CDR1 and CDR2 sequences are MNHEY and SMNVEV (reference sequence). After removal of 5 bases from V and 5 bases from J, the junction contained 6 bases not matched to a gene. The CDR3 runs to 14 residues. CDR3 region: CASSLRLAGDEQYF. The CDR3, as DNA: TGTGCCAGCAGTCTGAGGCTAGCGGGGGACGAGCAGTACTTC.

The J gene is TRBJ2-4, the V gene TRBV3-1 (or the pseudogene TRBV3-2); D is undetermined. Germline-derived CDR1 and CDR2 are LGHDT and YNNKEL (reference sequence). The CDR3 totals 13 residues. V was shortened by 2 bases and J by 7 bases, with 9 bases between the two germline ends. This CDR3 reads CASSQFIGNIQYF. The CDR3 DNA follows: TGTGCCAGCAGCCAATTCATCGGGAACATTCAGTACTTC.

The chain carries TRBV18 and TRBJ1-1, with D perhaps matching TRBD1 (5 bases). CDR1 KGHSH and CDR2 LQKENI come from the germline V gene. Trimming took 3 bases from V and 3 from J, leaving 17 bases between them. The CDR3 sequence is 16 residues long. The CDR3 region has the DNA TGTGCCAGCTCACCTCGTACAGCGGGGGGGGACACTGAAGCTTTCTTT. Encoded protein: CASSPRTAGGDTEAFF.

CDR3 sequence reads: CASRPQGAGNTIYF. DNA of the CDR3: TGTGCCAGCAGACCACAGGGGGCTGGAAACACCATATATTTT. The J gene is TRBJ1-3, the V gene TRBV6-5; 8 bases map to TRBD1. The junction had 3 bases not matched to a gene; V was cut back by 6 bases and J by 2 bases. The germline CDR1 and CDR2 sequences are MNHEY and SVGAGI. This CDR3 contains 14 residues.

This chain links TRBV19 with TRBJ1-1; possibly TRBD1 for D (6 bases). CDR1 and CDR2 (germline): LNHDA, SQIVND (reference sequence). Trimming removed 4 bases from V and 1 base from J, with 10 bases in between. The CDR3 runs to 14 residues. CDR3 amino acids: CASSRARGNTEAFF. The CDR3 region has the DNA TGTGCCAGTAGTAGGGCCAGGGGGAACACTGAAGCTTTCTTT.

The chain combines TRBV6-5 with TRBJ2-3; 8 nucleotides align to TRBD1. The germline V gene encodes CDR1 MNHEY and CDR2 SVGAGI. The V gene end was trimmed by 6 bases and the J gene end by 2 bases; junction bases not matched to a gene: 7. The CDR3 covers 15 residues. Written as DNA, the CDR3 is TGTGCCAGCAGCGGCGGGGACAGGCTCACAGATACGCAGTATTTT. Amino acids: CASSGGDRLTDTQYF.

The chain links TRBV29-1 to TRBJ2-1, with 13 positions matching TRBD2. The junction had 9 bases not matched to a gene; V was cut back by 7 bases and J by 9 bases. The CDR3 spans 14 residues. From germline, CDR1 is SQVTM and CDR2 ANQGSEA. This chain's CDR3 is CSATRTSGSLEQFF. The DNA of the CDR3 is TGCAGCGCTACAAGGACTAGCGGGAGTCTTGAGCAGTTCTTC.

This clone was found a few times. The gene calls are TRBV4-1 and TRBJ2-7, with TRBD1 matching over 7 bases. Germline assignment: CDR1 MGHRA and CDR2 YSYEKL. The CDR3 has 14 amino acids. The V gene end was trimmed by 1 base and the J gene end by 7 bases; junction bases not matched to a gene: 7. The CDR3 sequence is CASSQVNQGVEQYF. In nucleotides, the CDR3 is TGCGCCAGCAGCCAAGTCAACCAGGGGGTTGAGCAGTACTTC.

V and J are TRBV6-5 and TRBJ1-1, with D perhaps TRBD1 (5 bases). The V and J ends lost 7 bases and 0 bases respectively, with 12 bases between them. This CDR3 contains 14 residues. Germline CDR1 MNHEY, CDR2 SVGAGI. DNA for the CDR3: TGTGCCAGCACTCGGACATTGATGAACACTGAAGCTTTCTTT. Amino acids: CASTRTLMNTEAFF.

The chain combines TRBV19 with TRBJ2-5; the match to TRBD2 covers 10 bases. Germline CDR1 LNHDA, CDR2 SQIVND (reference sequence). V shed 5 bases, J shed 5 bases, and the junction held 8 bases outside the gene matches. CDR3 length equals 15 residues. The DNA of the CDR3 is TGTGCCAGTAGTCCTAGCGGGAGTTCATTGGAGACCCAGTACTTC. Its translation is CASSPSGSSLETQYF.

CDR3 amino acids: CASSLRGTGELFF. Here the CDR3 DNA reads TGTGCCAGCAGCCTCAGGGGCACCGGGGAGCTGTTTTTT. V is TRBV3-1 (or the pseudogene TRBV3-2) and J is TRBJ2-2, with a possible D match to TRBD1 (6 bases). Looked up from germline, CDR1 is LGHDT and CDR2 is YNNKEL (reference sequence). This CDR3 is built from 13 residues. The V gene lost 4 bases and the J gene lost 4 bases, with 7 bases spanning the gap.

The sample holds a few counts of this clone. CDR3 protein: CASSGDRVTEAFF. For the CDR3, the DNA is TGTGCCAGCAGCGGCGACAGGGTTACTGAAGCTTTCTTT. J is TRBJ1-1 and V is TRBV9; 7 bases match TRBD1. The CDR3 spans 13 residues. Germline values: CDR1 SGDLS, CDR2 YYNGEE. Losses at the gene ends were 3 bases for V and 5 bases for J; bases not matched to a gene: 4. Full variable domain (rest looked up from reference TRBV9 and TRBJ1-1): DSGVTQTPKHLITATGQRVTLRCSPRSGDLSVYWYQQSLDQGLQFLIQYYNGEERAKGNILERFSAQQFPDLHSELNLSSLELGDSALYFCASSGDRVTEAFFGQGTRLTVV.

The chain carries TRBV2 and TRBJ2-2; 13 bases are shared with TRBD2. CDR3 length equals 19 residues. J lost 3 bases, V lost 6 bases, and 13 bases had no gene match. Germline CDR1 reads SNHLY; CDR2 reads FYNNEI. CDR3 in amino acids: CASRETSGRAGWYTGELFF. The CDR3 nucleotides read TGTGCCAGCAGAGAAACTAGCGGGAGGGCCGGTTGGTACACCGGGGAGCTGTTTTTT.

V usage is TRBV7-3 and J usage is TRBJ2-2, with 8 bases identical to TRBD2. Germline CDR1 SGHTA, CDR2 FQGTGA. This CDR3 contains 16 residues. The trim removed 3 bases at V and 5 bases at J, leaving 8 bases unmatched. CDR3 nucleotides: TGTGCCAGCAGCTTCCCCAGCGGGAGAGGTACCGGGGAGCTGTTTTTT. Translated, it gives CASSFPSGRGTGELFF.

V and J are TRBV28 and TRBJ2-7; 7 nucleotides agree with TRBD2. The J segment lost 0 bases and the V segment lost 7 bases, leaving 9 bases of the junction unmatched. Germline V gene sequence: CDR1 MDHEN, CDR2 SYDVKM. This CDR3 region has 15 residues. CDR3 region: CASTQAGASSYEQYF. Here the CDR3 DNA reads TGTGCCAGCACCCAGGCGGGAGCGAGCTCCTACGAGCAGTACTTC.

The chain couples TRBV13 to TRBJ1-6; possibly TRBD1 for D (5 bases). With 3 bases removed from V and 7 bases from J, the gap between germline ends came to 10 bases. The germline V gene encodes CDR1 PRHDT and CDR2 FYEKMQ (reference sequence). This CDR3 comprises 14 residues. CDR3: CASSLTEENSPLHF. CDR3 DNA sequence: TGTGCCAGCAGCTTGACAGAAGAGAATTCACCCCTCCACTTT.

The gene calls are TRBV5-1 and TRBJ2-6; D gene unclear. The CDR3 sequence is 17 residues long. Between the trimmed V and J ends, which lost 3 bases and 4 bases, there was a span of 17 bases. Germline V gene data show CDR1 as SGHRS and CDR2 as YFSETQ. The CDR3: CASSWVSSDSGANVLTF. The CDR3 DNA sequence: TGCGCCAGCAGCTGGGTATCGAGCGACTCGGGGGCCAACGTCCTGACTTTC.

This clone has just one count. This CDR3 reads CASSLVRGPQEYIQYF. The DNA for the CDR3 is TGTGCCAGCAGCTTAGTTCGTGGGCCCCAAGAATACATTCAGTACTTC. The chain joins TRBV7-9 to TRBJ2-4; D uncertain. CDR1 is SEHNR and CDR2 is FQNEAQ in the germline V gene (reference sequence). V lost 1 base, J lost 8 bases, and 18 bases lay in between. There are 16 residues in the CDR3.

CDR3 in DNA: TGTGCCAGCCGCGAGCCTAGCACAGATACGCAGTATTTT. This sequence encodes CASREPSTDTQYF. The chain recombines TRBV28 with TRBJ2-3; D is undetermined. This CDR3 is built from 13 residues. Germline V CDR1 and CDR2: MDHEN, SYDVKM. V lost 8 bases and J lost 0, with 9 bases in between.

This clone is a singleton in its sample. The CDR3 sequence is CASSDETEQGDSTDTQYF. DNA of the CDR3: TGTGCCAGCAGTGACGAAACTGAGCAGGGGGATAGCACAGATACGCAGTATTTT. This chain joins TRBV6-4 and TRBJ2-3; 7 bases are a match to TRBD1. The trim removed 2 bases at V and 0 bases at J, leaving 11 bases unmatched. Germline V lookup: CDR1 MRHNA, CDR2 SNTAGT. CDR3 length equals 18 residues.

V and J are TRBV5-6 and TRBJ2-3, with D possibly being TRBD2 (6 bases). The germline V gene has CDR1 SGHDT and CDR2 YYEEEE. The CDR3 sequence is 13 residues long. Trimming left V 0 bases short and J 6 bases short, with 8 bases between. CDR3 protein: CASSLGRGDTQYF. The CDR3 nucleotides are TGTGCCAGCAGCTTGGGGAGGGGCGATACGCAGTATTTT. Complete variable domain (other parts from reference TRBV5-6 and TRBJ2-3): DAGVTQSPTHLIKTRGQQVTLRCSPKSGHDTVSWYQQALGQGPQFIFQYYEEEERQRGNFPDRFSGHQFPNYSSELNVNALLLGDSALYLCASSLGRGDTQYFGPGTRLTVL.

The rearrangement links TRBV11-3 to TRBJ2-1; 8 nucleotides agree with TRBD2. Germline CDR1 reads SGHNT; CDR2 reads YENEEA. This CDR3 has 14 residues. V trimming: 6 bases; J trimming: 5 bases; junction bases outside the gene matches: 6. The CDR3 sequence: CASREAGVDNEQFF. CDR3 nucleotides: TGTGCCAGCAGGGAAGCGGGAGTCGACAATGAGCAGTTCTTC.

The chain has TRBV3-1 (or the pseudogene TRBV3-2) and TRBJ1-1; D gene ambiguous. V lost 1 base and J 6 bases, leaving 9 bases between the germline ends. CDR1 LGHDT and CDR2 YNNKEL come from the germline V gene (reference sequence). The CDR3 length is 13 residues. The CDR3 nucleotides read TGTGCCAGCAGCCAAGTGAGGTATGCTGAAGCTTTCTTT. Its protein is CASSQVRYAEAFF.